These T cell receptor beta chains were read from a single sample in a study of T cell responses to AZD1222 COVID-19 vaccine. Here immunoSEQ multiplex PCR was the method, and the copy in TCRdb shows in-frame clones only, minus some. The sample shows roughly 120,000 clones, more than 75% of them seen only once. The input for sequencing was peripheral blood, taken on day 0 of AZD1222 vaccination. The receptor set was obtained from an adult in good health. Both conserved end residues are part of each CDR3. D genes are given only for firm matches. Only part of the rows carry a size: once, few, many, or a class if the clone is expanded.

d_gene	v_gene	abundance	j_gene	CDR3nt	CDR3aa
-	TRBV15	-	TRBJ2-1	TGTGCCACCCGTGGACGCCCTAGGTATGAGCAGTTCTTC	CATRGRPRYEQFF
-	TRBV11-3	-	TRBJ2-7	TGTGCCAGCAGCCCGGGGCGAACCTACGAGCAGTACTTC	CASSPGRTYEQYF
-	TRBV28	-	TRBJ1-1	TGTGCCAGCAGTTTACCGGCAGGGAAGGCTTTCTTT	CASSLPAGKAFF
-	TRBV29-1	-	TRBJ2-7	TGCAGCGCAACAGGGTCCGAGCAGTACTTC	CSATGSEQYF
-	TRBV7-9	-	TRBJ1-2	TGTGCCAGCAGCTTAGGGCCGGGGCCCGGCTACACCTTC	CASSLGPGPGYTF
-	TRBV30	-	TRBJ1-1	TGTGCCTGGAGTTACGGACAGCCGGGCACTGAAGCTTTCTTT	CAWSYGQPGTEAFF
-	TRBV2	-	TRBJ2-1	TGTGCCAGCAGCCAAAGTACGCAGTTCTTC	CASSQSTQFF
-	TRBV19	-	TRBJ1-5	TGTGCCAGTAGTGCCGGGACGGCAAGCAATCAGCCCCAGCATTTT	CASSAGTASNQPQHF
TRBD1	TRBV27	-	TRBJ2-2	TGTGCCAGCAGTAGGCCAGGGGGTACCGGGGAGCTGTTTTTT	CASSRPGGTGELFF
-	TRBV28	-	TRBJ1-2	TGTGCCAGCAGTTTCCTCAGGGGCGCCTATGGCTACACCTTC	CASSFLRGAYGYTF
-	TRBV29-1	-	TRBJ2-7	TGCAGCGTGCCTACTAGTGAAAGGCTGTCCGAGCAGTACTTC	CSVPTSERLSEQYF
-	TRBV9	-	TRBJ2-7	TGTGCCAGCAGCGCCACAGCGACCAGGGGATACGAGCAGTACTTC	CASSATATRGYEQYF
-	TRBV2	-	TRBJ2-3	TGTGCCAGCAGTATGGGCTTCACAGATACGCAGTATTTT	CASSMGFTDTQYF
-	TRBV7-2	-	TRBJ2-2	TGTGCCAGCAGCCCAACGGGGGCCGGACAGGACCCCGGGGAGCTGTTTTTT	CASSPTGAGQDPGELFF
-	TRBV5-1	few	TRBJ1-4	TGCGCCAGCAGCTTTGGGGGATCTAATGAAAAACTGTTTTTT	CASSFGGSNEKLFF
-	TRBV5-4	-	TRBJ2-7	TGTGCCAGCAGCTTAACGGAATCCTACGAGCAGTACTTC	CASSLTESYEQYF
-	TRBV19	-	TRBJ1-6	TGTGCCAGTAGTACCGCGACAGGCCATAATTCACCCCTCCACTTT	CASSTATGHNSPLHF
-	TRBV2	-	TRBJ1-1	TGTGCCAGCAGAACGAACGAAGCTTTCTTT	CASRTNEAFF
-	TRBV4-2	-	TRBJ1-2	TGTGCCAGCAGCCAGGGTGACTATGGCTACACCTTC	CASSQGDYGYTF
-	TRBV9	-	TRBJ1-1	TGTGCCAGCAGTGACCTCTCGGGGGTAGGCACTGAAGCTTTCTTT	CASSDLSGVGTEAFF
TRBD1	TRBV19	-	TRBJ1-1	TGTGCCAGTACGCTCCGGAAGGGGGCGAACACTGAAGCTTTCTTT	CASTLRKGANTEAFF
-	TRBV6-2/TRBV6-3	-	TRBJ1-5	TGTGCCAGCAGCTATACAGGGTTACAGCCCCAGCATTTT	CASSYTGLQPQHF
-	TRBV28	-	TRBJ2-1	TGTGCCAGCAGTCCTCCAGGGGGGGCCTACAATGAGCAGTTCTTC	CASSPPGGAYNEQFF
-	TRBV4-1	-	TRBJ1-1	TGCGCCAGCAGCCAAGTAGCCAACCGGGGTGGACTCACTGAAGCTTTCTTT	CASSQVANRGGLTEAFF
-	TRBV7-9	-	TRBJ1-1	TGTGCCAGCATCCATCCGAAGGGCGGCGGAGCTGAAGCTTTCTTT	CASIHPKGGGAEAFF
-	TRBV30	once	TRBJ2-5	TGTGCCTGGAGTGTAATAGGGGCCAAAGAGACCCAGTACTTC	CAWSVIGAKETQYF
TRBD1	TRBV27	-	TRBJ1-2	TGTGCCAGCAGTTTATTTTGGGGACAGTATGGCTACACCTTC	CASSLFWGQYGYTF
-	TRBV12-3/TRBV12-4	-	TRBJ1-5	TGTGCCAGCAGTTTCGGACAAAATCAGCCCCAGCATTTT	CASSFGQNQPQHF
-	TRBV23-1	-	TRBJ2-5	TGCGCCAGCAGTCAAAAACAGGACCCTCAAGAGACCCAGTACTTC	CASSQKQDPQETQYF